The following is a T cell receptor beta chain sequence with its context. The specificity of this receptor is unknown. Per-base quality was not reported, and no clone a single base away is much larger than it. The sample's time point, from its label and the paper: newly diagnosed GD, antithyroid drugs for less than 3 months. For both TCR sequencing and RNA sequencing, RNA was extracted from PBMCs in TRIzol. The diagnosis of Graves' disease followed American Thyroid Association guidelines. The patients came from an endocrinology department in Xi'an, China. Each patient gave 8.5 to 9.5 milliliters of peripheral blood, collected in an EDTA anticoagulant tube. Ficoll Paque Plus density gradient separation was used to isolate PBMCs, and no further T cell sorting was performed. An Agilent 2100 Bioanalyzer and agarose gel were used to check RNA quality, while a NanoDrop 2000 measured RNA concentration. Library preparation used multiplex PCR. Instrument used: Illumina HiSeq 4000. TCR beta libraries were built with iRepertoire HTBI primers and Arm-PCR amplification of CDR3 regions. PCR products were gel purified before sequencing. The authors processed their data as follows. Across samples, around 58 TRBV and roughly 13 TRBJ segments were identified and used for gene usage analysis of CDR3 amino acid clonotypes. COPE and FqMerger were used to merge filtered high-quality paired reads into contigs. Contigs were aligned with BLAST to IMGT TRBV, TRBD and TRBJ reference genes, and CDR3 was defined per IMGT. Any clonotype with a frequency above 0.1% was counted as a highly expanded clone. Repertoire diversity was measured by Shannon entropy, and V-J evenness by the Gini coefficient. Clonotypes shared by more than one individual were considered public. TCRdb's own reprocessing of the public reads used fastp at Q25 and MiXCR and kept productive beta chains. CDR3 protein sequences are deduplicated, and each keeps its most common genes and DNA. TCRdb, not the authors, supplied the V and J calls. The sample yields hundreds of thousands of distinct CDR3 sequences; about 14% were counted once. The top ten hold roughly a tenth of the sample.

Sequences LNHDA (CDR1) and SQIVND (CDR2) are obtained from the germline V gene (reference sequence). Its CDR3 holds 16 amino acids, cysteine through phenylalanine. CDR3 DNA only is kept here, 48 bases in frame from base 1. Trimming takes 5 bases from V and 1 base from J, and the germline ends sit 16 bases apart. This specimen comes from a study of regulatory T cells in long-lasting Graves disease (dated by TCRdb to about 2021). Background for the entire study: In the newly diagnosed Graves' disease group, patients had been taking antithyroid drugs for less than 3 months. A total of around 35 samples underwent TCR sequencing, from 13 patients with persistent Graves' disease and approximately 20 patients with newly diagnosed Graves' disease. This study used TCR sequencing and RNA sequencing of peripheral blood to compare persistent Graves' disease patients against newly diagnosed Graves' disease patients. The study was conducted in China and was registered as a clinical trial. Overall results and qualifications from the work: Persistent Graves' disease patients showed lower TCR Shannon entropy and fewer highly expanded clones than newly diagnosed patients, suggesting clonal expansion. Because the primary lesion, thyroid tissue, could not be accessed, the study looked at peripheral blood alone. Sequencing and analysis were limited to the TCR beta chain. TRBV28, TRBJ1-2 and TRBJ2-5 were preferentially used in persistent disease, while TRBV20-1 and TRBJ2-1 were favored in newly diagnosed disease. Persistent patients shared more public clonotypes among themselves (over 2,500) than newly diagnosed patients did (nearly 1,000). The small sample size was acknowledged by the authors as a limitation that may reduce accuracy.

A further study also used this sample, focusing on T cells in Graves' hyperthyroidism and ophthalmopathy. As the second paper documents: A patient counted as having stable Graves' hyperthyroidism if no progression to ophthalmopathy occurred over 18 months of follow-up. Hyperthyroidism patients were aged 18 to 65 years and newly diagnosed, with disease duration of less than 2 months. The study excluded patients with uncontrolled infections, other autoimmune diseases, pregnancy or lactation. Clinical symptoms, serum thyroxine and TRAb, thyroid ultrasound, and orbital computed tomography formed the basis for the diagnoses. The first round of RT-PCR for the TCR CDR3 was performed with the HTBI primer set and the Qiagen OneStep RT-PCR kit. Most expanded thyroid clonotypes (frequency above 0.001) were also detected in blood, a finding suggesting that blood repertoires may reflect thyroid immune responses. A 13 V-J signature model separated ophthalmopathy from stable hyperthyroidism, with just over 85% sensitivity and 81.08% specificity in cross-validation and 80%/75% in testing. In validation, progression to ophthalmopathy was predicted by the model with 70.59% sensitivity and approximately 78% specificity, a median of 6.5 months before onset. To identify distinguishing TCR V-J signatures, a discovery cohort of 100 patients was used, comprising 43 with Graves' ophthalmopathy and some 57 with stable Graves' hyperthyroidism. Prospective prediction of ophthalmopathy was tested in an independent validation cohort consisting of fewer than 20 hyperthyroidism patients and some 16 patients who later progressed to ophthalmopathy. The roughly 94 discovery patients were randomly divided into training and test sets at a 7:3 ratio. The study also compared thyroid tissue and blood T-cell repertoires from more than five Graves' hyperthyroidism patients. Following sampling, methimazole starting at 30 mg daily was given to hyperthyroidism patients, and high-dose intravenous methylprednisolone was given to ophthalmopathy patients. A second multiplex PCR round built the libraries, followed by size selection and purification. The libraries were sequenced on an Illumina HiSeq2000 using paired-end 100 bp reads. SOAPnuke was used to process the raw data, throwing out any read that contained adapters or uncalled bases, had a mean Phred below 15, or lacked an exact constant-primer or identifier match. COPE v1.2.5 was used to merge the high-quality paired reads, and each unique nucleotide sequence was defined as a clonotype. MiTCR v1.1 was used to align the clonotypes against IMGT TRBV, TRBD and TRBJ reference segments. Only V-J combinations with frequency above 0.0001, covering approximately 99% of repertoires, were analysed. A TCS score was defined as the ratio between F50 (clonal expansion) and ExV (chaos), using BLOSUM62-based TCRdist between CDR3 peptides within each V-J. Welch's t-statistics and random forest reduced 514 V-J features to 13, which were used in a naive Bayes classifier (R e1071). No statistical method was used to set the sample size in advance, and investigators knew the group allocation. The paper reports TCR Vbeta CDR3 sequencing of approximately 130 peripheral blood samples: 43 ophthalmopathy, fewer than 80 hyperthyroidism and around 17 progressor patients.

This material consisted of peripheral blood mononuclear cells (PBMCs), taken at new diagnosis, from a patient treated with antithyroid drugs. The rearrangement combines TRBV19 with TRBJ2-3; a tentative D call is TRBD1 (5 bases match). The TCR sequence derives from a man aged 25 to 45 with Graves disease. Donor details come from another sample of the same person, matched by shared clones. The CDR3: CASSFTGFPRTDTQYF. The sequenced DNA: TGTGCCAGTAGTTTTACAGGCTTTCCTCGCACAGATACGCAGTATTTT.